This is a list of T cell receptor beta chains from one sample in a study of blood T cell repertoires in COVID-19. The repertoire was sequenced with immunoSEQ multiplex PCR; TCRdb's copy has only in-frame clones and lacks some. The sample lists a few hundred thousand clones, 83% occurring once. Sequenced: peripheral blood. Source of these receptors: a man in his sixties who had recovered from COVID-19. The CDR3 runs from the conserved cysteine through the conserved F or W. A D gene is named only where the DNA matches it firmly. Size is omitted from some rows. Given values are once, few, many or a class for expanded clones.

J gene,clone size,V gene,D gene,CDR3 DNA,CDR3 protein
TRBJ1-3,few,TRBV19,TRBD1,TGTGCCAGTAGTATCGGGTCCGGGACAGGGACCTCTGGAAACACCATATATTTT,CASSIGSGTGTSGNTIYF
TRBJ2-7,-,TRBV9,-,TGTGCCAGCAGCGTGGGCAGCGAGCAGTACTTC,CASSVGSEQYF
TRBJ1-1,-,TRBV18,-,TGTGCCAGCTCACCGGGCTCGGGGTACACTGAAGCTTTCTTT,CASSPGSGYTEAFF
TRBJ1-1,-,TRBV18,-,TGTGCCAGCTCACCACCGGGAGGCACTAACACTGAAGCTTTCTTT,CASSPPGGTNTEAFF
TRBJ2-6,-,TRBV6-5,-,TGTGCCAGCAGTTACTCCACAAACTCTGGGGCCAACGTCCTGACTTTC,CASSYSTNSGANVLTF
TRBJ1-5,-,TRBV7-2,TRBD1,TGTGCCAGCAGCTTTAAACAGGGGTCTCAGCCCCAGCATTTT,CASSFKQGSQPQHF
TRBJ2-2,-,TRBV11-3,TRBD2,TGTGCCAGCAGCTTAGGGCTAGCGGGGACCGGGGAGCTGTTTTTT,CASSLGLAGTGELFF
TRBJ2-3,few,TRBV5-1,TRBD2,TGCGCCAGCAGCACCGACGGGACTAGCGGGGGGTGGGCAGATACGCAGTATTTT,CASSTDGTSGGWADTQYF
TRBJ1-1,few,TRBV12-3/TRBV12-4,-,TGTGCCAGCAGTTTTGGGCAGGTGAAAACTTTCTTT,CASSFGQVKTFF
TRBJ2-7,-,TRBV1,-,TGCACCAGCAGCTACAAGATTGTCAGGGGGGCCTACGAGCAGTACTTC,CTSSYKIVRGAYEQYF
TRBJ1-2,-,TRBV2,-,TGTGCCAGCAGTGAGTCTCCGGGACAAGGGGATGGCTACACCTTC,CASSESPGQGDGYTF
TRBJ2-1,-,TRBV6-5,TRBD1,TGTGCCAGCAGTTACCTCCCGGGACAGGGATATGAGCAGTTCTTC,CASSYLPGQGYEQFF
TRBJ2-5,-,TRBV29-1,-,TGCAGCGTCAGGGGGGAACAAGAGACCCAGTACTTC,CSVRGEQETQYF
TRBJ1-5,-,TRBV5-8,TRBD1,TGTGCCAGCAGCGGGGGACAGGGTATTCGTCAGCCCCAGCATTTT,CASSGGQGIRQPQHF
TRBJ2-7,-,TRBV10-1,-,TGCGCCAGCAGTCGGGATCCTATGTTAAGCGAGCAGTACTTC,CASSRDPMLSEQYF
TRBJ2-1,-,TRBV14,-,TGTGCCAGCAGCCCCCCAGGCTATGAGCAGTTCTTC,CASSPPGYEQFF
TRBJ2-1,-,TRBV11-1,TRBD2,TGTGCCAGCAGCCCCCGACTAGCGGGAGGGAACAATGAGCAGTTCTTC,CASSPRLAGGNNEQFF
TRBJ2-2,-,TRBV10-1,TRBD2,TGCGCCAGCAGCTTCATGACCGGGACTAGCGGGCAGCACACCGGGGAGCTGTTTTTT,CASSFMTGTSGQHTGELFF
TRBJ2-5,few,TRBV15,-,TGTGCCACCTCTCGACCGGAAGGACGAGGGGAGACCCAGTACTTC,CATSRPEGRGETQYF
TRBJ2-2,few,TRBV3-1/TRBV3-2,-,TGTGCCAGCAGCCAAGATGTCCTAGCGTCCCCCGGGGAGCTGTTTTTT,CASSQDVLASPGELFF
TRBJ1-5,few,TRBV5-5,-,TGTGCCAGCAGCGTCGGGATCATGGGGCAGCCCCAGCATTTT,CASSVGIMGQPQHF
TRBJ2-1,-,TRBV28,TRBD2,TGTGCCAGCACTCCAACTAGCGGGGGGTACAATGAGCAGTTCTTC,CASTPTSGGYNEQFF
TRBJ1-2,-,TRBV5-1,TRBD1,TGCGCCAGCAGCTTTTCTGGGACAGGCTCCTATGGCTACACCTTC,CASSFSGTGSYGYTF
TRBJ2-1,-,TRBV7-6,TRBD2,TGTGCCAGCAGCTTAGGACCGGGACTAGAGAATGAGCAGTTCTTC,CASSLGPGLENEQFF
TRBJ1-2,-,TRBV28,-,TGTGCCAGCAGTTCGGATAGGGGTTTCTATGGCTACACCTTC,CASSSDRGFYGYTF
TRBJ2-3,-,TRBV11-1,TRBD2,TGTGCCAGCAGCTCCCCACTGGGAGCGGGAGGAGATACGCAGTATTTT,CASSSPLGAGGDTQYF
TRBJ2-7,-,TRBV2,-,TGTGCCAGCACTCCAGATGGGCCACCCTACGAGCAGTACTTC,CASTPDGPPYEQYF
TRBJ2-2,-,TRBV7-2,-,TGTGCCAGCAGCTCCCCGGACAGTATCGGGGAGCTGTTTTTT,CASSSPDSIGELFF
TRBJ2-1,-,TRBV12-5,TRBD1,TGTGCTAGTGGTTTGGTAACAGGGGTTGGCAATGAGCAGTTCTTC,CASGLVTGVGNEQFF
TRBJ2-1,once,TRBV5-6,-,TGTGCCAGCAGCTTGAGACAGGTCGTTTACAATGAGCAGTTCTTC,CASSLRQVVYNEQFF
TRBJ2-3,-,TRBV24-1,-,TGTGCCACCAGTGATTCCACCGGGACAGATACGCAGTATTTT,CATSDSTGTDTQYF
TRBJ1-2,-,TRBV6-5,-,TGTGCCAGCAGTCAGGGTTTCTTAAATGGCTACACCTTC,CASSQGFLNGYTF
TRBJ2-7,-,TRBV6-6,-,TGTGCCAGCAGTGGTCGCCAGGCCCACTCCTACGAGCAGTACTTC,CASSGRQAHSYEQYF
TRBJ2-2,-,TRBV2,-,TGTGCCAGCAGGGGCATGGCGAACACCGGGGAGCTGTTTTTT,CASRGMANTGELFF
TRBJ2-3,-,TRBV5-1,TRBD2,TGCGCCAGCAGCCCCAGGGCGGGGGGCTACACAGATACGCAGTATTTT,CASSPRAGGYTDTQYF
TRBJ2-7,-,TRBV5-6,TRBD2,TGTGCCAGCAGACGACGAGCAAGTAGCGGGATCACTGGGTACGAGCAGTACTTC,CASRRRASSGITGYEQYF
TRBJ2-5,-,TRBV18,-,TGTGCCAGCTCACCACCGGTGGGGCGGGAGACCCAGTACTTC,CASSPPVGRETQYF
TRBJ1-2,once,TRBV5-6,-,TGTGCCAGCAGCAGACCAGGGGTTAACTATGGCTACACCTTC,CASSRPGVNYGYTF
TRBJ2-7,few,TRBV11-2,-,TGTGCCAGCAGCTTAGAACCTCGGGTGACAGCCTACGAGCAGTACTTC,CASSLEPRVTAYEQYF
TRBJ2-7,once,TRBV6-5,-,TGTGCCAGCAGGGCTAGGACAGTCGCAGCCTACGAGCAGTACTTC,CASRARTVAAYEQYF
TRBJ2-2,once,TRBV6-5,-,TGTGCCAGCACCGGGGTCCCCTCCAACACCGGGGAGCTGTTTTTT,CASTGVPSNTGELFF
TRBJ1-6,few,TRBV21-1,-,TGTGCCAGCAGCATACAGGGAGGGAGTGGCTCACCCCTCCACTTT,CASSIQGGSGSPLHF
TRBJ2-1,many,TRBV7-2,TRBD1,TGTGCCAGCAGCTTAGTGGGGAGACAGGGATTGGATGAGCAGTTCTTC,CASSLVGRQGLDEQFF
TRBJ1-5,-,TRBV7-2,-,TGTGCCAGCAGCTTACAGACGGGGGTTAGCAATCAGCCCCAGCATTTT,CASSLQTGVSNQPQHF
TRBJ1-3,few,TRBV27,-,TGTGCCAGCAGTCTGGGAAACACCATATATTTT,CASSLGNTIYF
TRBJ2-7,-,TRBV6-5,TRBD1,TGTGCCAGCAGTAAGGAACAGGGGCACTCCTACGAGCAGTACTTC,CASSKEQGHSYEQYF
TRBJ2-5,-,TRBV7-2,-,TGTGCCAGCAGCTATTCCGGGATTCAAGAGACCCAGTACTTC,CASSYSGIQETQYF
TRBJ1-6,-,TRBV27,-,TGTGCCAGCAGTCATGGACAGTACAATAATTCACCCCTCCACTTT,CASSHGQYNNSPLHF
TRBJ1-2,-,TRBV5-1,-,TGCGCCAGCAGCTTGACCGGGGACTATGGCTACACCTTC,CASSLTGDYGYTF
TRBJ2-6,-,TRBV6-5,-,TGTGCCAGCAGTATAGGGGGTTCTGGGGCCAACGTCCTGACTTTC,CASSIGGSGANVLTF
TRBJ1-2,-,TRBV11-2,TRBD1,TGTGCCAGCAGCTCAATCACCGGGACAGGGGCCCATGGCTACACCTTC,CASSSITGTGAHGYTF
TRBJ1-6,-,TRBV6-5,TRBD1,TGTGCCAGCAGTTACTACAGGGGTTTTATTACACCCCTCCACTTT,CASSYYRGFITPLHF
TRBJ2-3,-,TRBV5-1,-,TGCGCCAGCAGCCTCGAAGGGGGGGCCCCCACAGATACGCAGTATTTT,CASSLEGGAPTDTQYF
TRBJ1-6,-,TRBV27,-,TGTGCCAGCAGTTTGGGGGGGACCTCCTATAATTCACCCCTCCACTTT,CASSLGGTSYNSPLHF